Presented here are 2 T cell receptor beta chains from one specimen sequenced in a study of T cells in tuberculosis. The assay was immunoSEQ multiplex PCR, and TCRdb's table has in-frame clones only and misses some. The table includes around 35,000 clones, around 92% detected once. Material: PBMCs. These receptors originate from a donor between 10 and 35 years old with latent tuberculosis or without tuberculosis infection. Some clones in this sample may be carry-over from other donors' samples.

The rearrangement uses TRBV15 and TRBJ2-7; the match to TRBD1 covers 9 bases. CDR1 LNHNV and CDR2 YYDKDF come from the germline V gene (reference sequence). This CDR3 spans 15 amino acids. The V and J ends lost 5 bases and 3 bases, in that order; junction bases with no gene match: 8. For the CDR3, the DNA is TGTGCCACCAGCTTAGCGATGGGACAGGGCTACGAGCAGTACTTC. Translating it yields CATSLAMGQGYEQYF.

The chain employs TRBV9 and TRBJ1-1, with D unresolved. The CDR3 has 15 amino acids. The germline V and J ends were trimmed by 2 bases and 0 bases, with 11 bases remaining between them. Germline loops: CDR1 SGDLS, CDR2 YYNGEE. As DNA, the CDR3 is TGTGCCAGCAGCGTTGCCGGGAGATTGAACACTGAAGCTTTCTTT. Protein: CASSVAGRLNTEAFF.